Each of the 18 T cell receptor beta chains below was sequenced from the same sample in a study of T-cell memory formation after mild COVID-19. TCRdb re-called the 5' RACE reads with MiXCR, one entry per CDR3 protein. The data contain 400,000 or so distinct CDR3 sequences, 20% to 25% of them singletons. Sequencing used PBMCs or a T cell subset sorted from them (not recorded which). These receptors came from an adult woman who had mild COVID-19 (a few samples of this study predate the infection). Cell type and time point are not known.

This rearrangement joins TRBV20-1 to TRBJ1-2; 12 bases fit TRBD1. CDR1 is DFQATT and CDR2 is SNEGSKA in the germline V gene (reference sequence). Trimming removed 6 bases from V and 8 bases from J; junction bases left unmatched: 7. CDR3 size: 13 residues. Here the CDR3 reads CSAGGTGGAGYTF. As DNA, the CDR3 is TGCAGTGCCGGAGGGACAGGGGGCGCAGGCTACACCTTC.

This clonotype was detected only a few times. V gene TRBV5-5 combines with J gene TRBJ2-7; 9 nucleotides agree with TRBD2. The CDR3 length is 15 residues. Germline lookup yields CDR1 SGHKS and CDR2 YYEKEE (reference sequence). Trimming took 3 bases from V and 5 from J; bases not matched to a gene: 9. Here the CDR3 reads CASSCAAGGPHEQYF. Here the CDR3 DNA reads TGTGCCAGCAGCTGTGCCGCGGGGGGGCCCCACGAGCAGTACTTC. The whole variable domain, remainder taken from reference TRBV5-5 and TRBJ2-7, is DAGVTQSPTHLIKTRGQQVTLRCSPISGHKSVSWYQQVLGQGPQFIFQYYEKEERGRGNFPDRFSARQFPNYSSELNVNALLLGDSALYLCASSCAAGGPHEQYFGPGTRLTVT.

V usage is TRBV7-9 and J usage is TRBJ2-1; no definite D call. Trimming removed 5 bases from V and 11 bases from J, with 13 bases in between. The CDR3 contains 12 residues. Germline CDR1 is SEHNR and CDR2 is FQNEAQ (reference sequence). CDR3 in amino acids: CASSNDDVKQFF. The CDR3 DNA reads as TGTGCCAGCAGCAATGACGACGTGAAGCAGTTCTTC.

This clonotype was seen a handful of times. V and J are TRBV11-2 and TRBJ2-5, with D possibly matching TRBD1 (5 bases). Trimming left V 4 bases short and J 5 bases short, with 23 bases between. Germline loops: CDR1 SGHAT, CDR2 FQNNGV. The CDR3 has 17 amino acids. The CDR3 DNA reads as TGTGCCAGCAGCTCGATCTCTGGCAGGGCGAAAGTGGAGACCCAGTACTTC. Its protein product is CASSSISGRAKVETQYF.

The chain combines TRBV20-1 with TRBJ2-7; 11 bases fit TRBD2. V lost 5 bases to trimming and J lost 6 bases; unmatched junction nucleotides: 9. Germline V CDR1 and CDR2: DFQATT, SNEGSKA (reference sequence). The CDR3 extends over 14 amino acids. CDR3 nucleotides: TGCAGTGCTCGTACTAGCGGGGGAAGAGTCGAGCAGTACTTC. This translates into CSARTSGGRVEQYF.

The J gene is TRBJ2-7, the V gene TRBV5-1; 7 bases line up with TRBD2. The CDR3 covers 17 residues. After removal of 0 bases from V and 2 bases from J, the junction contained 11 bases not matched to a gene. Per the germline V gene, CDR1 is SGHRS and CDR2 is YFSETQ. CDR3 protein: CASSLALGSGLAYEQYF. The CDR3 DNA follows: TGCGCCAGCAGCTTGGCCTTAGGTAGCGGGCTGGCCTACGAGCAGTACTTC. The variable domain in full, completed from reference TRBV5-1 and TRBJ2-7, reads KAGVTQTPRYLIKTRGQQVTLSCSPISGHRSVSWYQQTPGQGLQFLFEYFSETQRNKGNFPGRFSGRQFSNSRSEMNVSTLELGDSALYLCASSLALGSGLAYEQYFGPGTRLTVT.

This chain links TRBV12-3 or TRBV12-4 with TRBJ1-5, with TRBD1 matching 7 bases. The CDR3 extends over 15 amino acids. Trimming took 6 bases from V and 2 from J; bases not matched to a gene: 7. The CDR3 DNA reads TGTGCCAGCAGCGACGACAGGGAGGGCAATCAGCCCCAGCATTTT. Its translation: CASSDDREGNQPQHF.

This clonotype was picked up a small number of times. This sequence joins TRBV7-9 and TRBJ1-1; 7 bases line up with TRBD1. CDR3 length: 13 residues. CDR1 and CDR2 from the germline V gene are SEHNR and FQNEAQ (reference sequence). V shed 4 bases and J 7 bases; nucleotides not matched to a gene: 6. For the CDR3, the DNA is TGTGCCAGCAGCTCCCCGGGACAGTTTGAAGCTTTCTTT. Protein sequence: CASSSPGQFEAFF.

This rearrangement joins TRBV7-2 to TRBJ2-3; perhaps TRBD2 as D (5 bases). Germline CDR1 and CDR2: SGHTA and FQGNSA. CDR3 length: 13 residues. The ends were cut back, 10 bases at V and 0 bases at J, with 11 bases in the middle. CDR3 DNA: TGTGCCATCGGGGTAGCTAGCACAGATACGCAGTATTTT. Translated, it gives CAIGVASTDTQYF.

Notes on this clonotype: Just one base apart from a much larger clone, this may be a read error. The rearrangement joins TRBV5-1 to TRBJ1-1; TRBD1 might be the D (6 bases). Trimming took off 2 bases at V and 0 bases at J, with 8 bases between the two ends. CDR1 is SGHRS and CDR2 is YFSETQ in the germline V gene. This CDR3 spans 14 amino acids. CDR3 DNA: TGCGCCAGCAGCTTTCAGGGGATGAACACTGAAGCTTTCTTT. Translating it yields CASSFQGMNTEAFF.

V is TRBV7-2 and J is TRBJ1-1; D is unresolved. Germline CDR1 is SGHTA and CDR2 is FQGNSA. The ends were cut back, 7 bases at V and 4 bases at J, with 13 bases in the middle. The CDR3 sequence is 13 residues long. CDR3 nucleotides: TGTGCCAGCAACCCGTACGGGTCCACTGAAGCTTTCTTT. Its protein product is CASNPYGSTEAFF.

This clonotype was counted a few times. As DNA, the CDR3 is TGTGCCAGCAGTTTTATGAGGAACACTGAAGCTTTCTTT. Translation: CASSFMRNTEAFF. The rearrangement joins TRBV12-3 or TRBV12-4 to TRBJ1-1; D is unresolved. The germline V and J ends were trimmed by 3 bases and 1 base, with 6 bases remaining between them. The CDR3 runs to 13 residues.

This sequence joins TRBV29-1 and TRBJ2-1, with 7 bases identical to TRBD2. The CDR3 totals 13 residues. CDR1 SQVTM and CDR2 ANQGSEA come from the germline V gene. The V gene end was trimmed by 6 bases and the J gene end by 6 bases; junction bases not matched to a gene: 8. CDR3 region: CSVRRTSLNEQFF. DNA for the CDR3: TGCAGCGTGCGCAGGACTAGTCTCAATGAGCAGTTCTTC.

This clonotype has a handful of counts. The rearrangement joins TRBV20-1 to TRBJ2-1, with 8 bases fitting TRBD2. CDR3 length: 20 amino acids. The germline V gene encodes CDR1 DFQATT and CDR2 SNEGSKA (reference sequence). Trimming cost V 5 bases and J 0 bases; bases outside gene matches: 21. CDR3 coding DNA: TGCAGTGCTTCATCCCGAGGGGCGGGAGGTAATCAAAGCTCCTACAATGAGCAGTTCTTC. It yields the protein CSASSRGAGGNQSSYNEQFF.

The J gene is TRBJ1-5, the V gene TRBV15; no definite D call. CDR3 length: 14 residues. V shed 1 base and J shed 6 bases, with 10 bases lying between them. Germline V gene sequence: CDR1 LNHNV, CDR2 YYDKDF (reference sequence). For the CDR3, the DNA is TGTGCCACCAGCAGAGGAGGGATGGGTCAGCCCCAGCATTTT. Protein sequence: CATSRGGMGQPQHF.

Written as DNA, the CDR3 is TGTGCCACCAGCAGAGTTCGGTTACTAGCGGGAGGGGATACGCAGTATTTT. Its protein is CATSRVRLLAGGDTQYF. This chain joins TRBV15 and TRBJ2-3; TRBD2 aligns across 13 bases. CDR3 length: 17 amino acids. J was trimmed by 6 bases and V by 1 base; bases with no gene match: 7. Germline CDR1 and CDR2: LNHNV and YYDKDF (reference sequence).

V usage is TRBV6-2 or TRBV6-3 and J usage is TRBJ2-2, with 12 bases that match TRBD2. CDR1 is MNHEY and CDR2 is SVGEGT in the germline V gene. The J segment lost 6 bases and the V segment lost 4 bases, leaving 6 bases of the junction unmatched. This CDR3 spans 16 amino acids. Here the CDR3 DNA reads TGTGCCAGCAGTTCCTGGACTAGCGGGAAGGCCGGGGAGCTGTTTTTT. Protein product: CASSSWTSGKAGELFF.

This clonotype was observed a few times. This sequence joins TRBV9 and TRBJ2-1; D is possibly TRBD2 (6 bases). Germline V gives CDR1 SGDLS, CDR2 YYNGEE. Trimming removed 0 bases from V and 4 bases from J, with 11 bases in between. The CDR3 has 15 amino acids. The CDR3 region has the DNA TGTGCCAGCAGCGTAGGTAGCGGAAGATACAATGAGCAGTTCTTC. It specifies CASSVGSGRYNEQFF.